Given below is one TCR beta chain in context. Sequenced by immunoSEQ multiplex PCR; TCRdb stores in-frame clones only, minus some. This table holds about 1.1 million clones, 75% to 80% found once. This record comes from a study of shared clonotypes between healthy human individuals. This CDR3 region has 16 residues. Germline V gene lookup returns CDR1 ENHRY and CDR2 SYGVKD. Losses at the gene ends were 1 base for V and 4 bases for J; bases not matched to a gene: 6. The sequence was collected from a man aged 18 to 30 in good health. Some clones in this sample may be carry-over from other donors' samples. The V call is TRBV10-3, the J call TRBJ1-5; 8 bases line up with TRBD1. The sequencing input was memory CD4+ T cells from PBMCs. Subset defined: CD45RA-negative fraction. The CDR3 is CAISEFGQGLNQPQHF. DNA for the CDR3: TGTGCCATCAGTGAGTTCGGACAGGGTTTAAATCAGCCCCAGCATTTT.